This T cell receptor (beta chain) appears in the sequencing data of a study of T cell repertoires in cytomegalovirus infection. Notes on the study in general: It was HLA-C-restricted CMV-specific TCR beta clonotypes that dominated the response ex vivo. Cumulated frequencies of public TCR beta families served to identify carriers of CMV plus the relevant HLA.

The sample holds a few counts of this clonotype. The target antigen is unknown. Deletions cut 1 base from V and 5 bases from J, with 14 bases between. The CDR3 totals 15 residues. Germline lookup yields CDR1 MGHRA and CDR2 YSYEKL. Via MiXCR, TCRdb re-called the reads, giving one row per CDR3 protein. Among around 770,000 distinct CDR3 sequences listed, almost 30% were seen once. The receptor was isolated from a human donor in good health (CMV status not recorded). Some clones in this sample may be carry-over from other donors' samples. The V gene is TRBV4-1, the J gene TRBJ1-2, with D unresolved. Sequences were derived from cultured CD8+ T cells from PBMCs, sampled from culture after CMV antigen stimulation. CDR3: CASSQAAVNLYGYTF. The CDR3 DNA is TGCGCCAGCAGCCAAGCCGCGGTTAATTTGTATGGCTACACCTTC.